The 24 T cell receptor beta chains given below trace back to one sample, sequenced in a study of shared clonotypes between healthy human individuals. Sequenced by immunoSEQ multiplex PCR; TCRdb stores in-frame clones only, minus some. This table holds over a million clones, over 95% found once. The sequenced sample was naive CD4+ T cells sorted from blood. Subset meaning: CD45RA+ positively selected. The source of these receptors is a man aged 30 to 39 in good health.

The chain combines TRBV28 with TRBJ2-7, with 12 positions matching TRBD2. Looked up from germline, CDR1 is MDHEN and CDR2 is SYDVKM. Trimming removed 2 bases from V and 0 bases from J; junction bases left unmatched: 5. The CDR3 spans 17 residues. In DNA form, the CDR3 reads TGTGCCAGCAGTTTAACCCGACTAGCGGGAGACTCCTACGAGCAGTACTTC. Translation: CASSLTRLAGDSYEQYF.

V usage is TRBV30 and J usage is TRBJ1-1; maybe TRBD1 (5 bases). V was trimmed by 3 bases and J by 4 bases, leaving 12 bases between them. Germline V gives CDR1 GTSNPN, CDR2 SVGIG (reference sequence). The CDR3 has 13 residues. The CDR3 DNA reads as TGTGCCTGGAGCAGGGATCGTGGCACTGAAGCTTTCTTT. It yields the protein CAWSRDRGTEAFF.

The chain joins TRBV11-2 to TRBJ1-2, with TRBD1 matching 7 bases. This CDR3 spans 17 amino acids. Germline V gives CDR1 SGHAT, CDR2 FQNNGV. Trimming at V came to 5 bases and at J to 1 base, leaving 13 bases not matched to a gene. CDR3 sequence: CASSPRPTGVFNYGYTF. The CDR3 coding sequence is TGTGCCAGCAGCCCAAGGCCTACAGGGGTCTTTAACTATGGCTACACCTTC.

The V call is TRBV5-4, the J call TRBJ2-2; 12 nucleotides agree with TRBD2. The CDR3 is 17 amino acids. Germline V gene lookup returns CDR1 SGHNT and CDR2 YYREEE (reference sequence). V was clipped by 4 bases and J by 3 bases; unmatched bases: 7. The CDR3 DNA is TGTGCCAGCAGCCTACCGACTAGCGGGAGTGACACCGGGGAGCTGTTTTTT. Translating it yields CASSLPTSGSDTGELFF.

The V call is TRBV5-1, the J call TRBJ2-7, with 8 bases fitting TRBD2. From germline, CDR1 is SGHRS and CDR2 YFSETQ. This CDR3 comprises 14 residues. V lost 2 bases and J lost 3; bases outside the gene matches: 4. The CDR3 DNA is TGCGCCAGCAGCTTCCTTGGGACTAGCTACGAGCAGTACTTC. Its translation: CASSFLGTSYEQYF.

The chain has TRBV5-1 and TRBJ1-1; the D gene is possibly TRBD1 (6 bases). The germline V gene encodes CDR1 SGHRS and CDR2 YFSETQ. Trimming stripped 0 bases from V and 7 bases from J, with 13 bases between. The CDR3 spans 14 residues. CDR3 coding DNA: TGCGCCAGCAGCTTGGGCGGGGGGCAGGTTGAAGCTTTCTTT. It translates to CASSLGGGQVEAFF.

This chain joins TRBV5-4 and TRBJ1-2, with TRBD1 identical over 7 bases. The CDR3 sequence is 14 residues long. The V and J ends lost 6 bases and 4 bases, in that order; junction bases with no gene match: 9. Germline assignment: CDR1 SGHNT and CDR2 YYREEE (reference sequence). The CDR3 sequence is CASTRRQGPYGYTF. CDR3 DNA sequence: TGTGCCAGCACACGCCGACAGGGCCCCTATGGCTACACCTTC.

The chain has TRBV5-1 and TRBJ2-3; TRBD1 matches 9 bases. CDR1 and CDR2 (germline): SGHRS, YFSETQ. There are 16 residues in the CDR3. V was clipped by 4 bases and J by 1 base; unmatched bases: 7. The CDR3 here is CASSNDRGRRTDTQYF. The CDR3 DNA reads TGCGCCAGCAGCAACGACAGGGGGAGACGCACAGATACGCAGTATTTT.

The rearrangement uses TRBV7-2 and TRBJ2-7; the D is unclear. There are 13 residues in the CDR3. With 5 bases removed from V and 3 bases from J, the gap between germline ends came to 11 bases. The V gene's germline CDR1 is SGHTA and CDR2 FQGNSA. CDR3 DNA: TGTGCCAGCAGCCTTCAGGTTGGCTACGAGCAGTACTTC. This codes for CASSLQVGYEQYF.

The chain carries TRBV27 and TRBJ1-5, with D possibly matching TRBD1 (6 bases). CDR1 and CDR2 (germline): MNHEY, SMNVEV (reference sequence). Trimming took 5 bases from V and 0 from J, leaving 26 bases between them. The CDR3 loop spans 20 amino acids. CDR3 in DNA: TGTGCCAGCAGTCTTCGGCGGCCACAGACAGGCGCATATAGCAATCAGCCCCAGCATTTT. Protein product: CASSLRRPQTGAYSNQPQHF.

V and J are TRBV2 and TRBJ1-5; D is perhaps TRBD1 (6 bases). CDR3 length equals 15 residues. Trimming shortened V by 3 bases and J by 6 bases, and 15 bases separated the two germline ends. Germline-derived CDR1 and CDR2 are SNHLY and FYNNEI. CDR3 sequence (DNA): TGTGCCAGCAGTGAGAGGCGGGCAGGGGCTCAGCCCCAGCATTTT. Encoded protein: CASSERRAGAQPQHF. The entire variable domain, with the rest obtained from reference TRBV2 and TRBJ1-5, is as follows: EPEVTQTPSHQVTQMGQEVILRCVPISNHLYFYWYRQILGQKVEFLVSFYNNEISEKSEIFDDQFSVERPDGSNFTLKIRSTKLEDSAMYFCASSERRAGAQPQHFGDGTRLSIL.

Regarding this clone: An end of the junction does not agree with germline; a read error may underlie this. The chain couples TRBV19 to TRBJ2-7; 7 bases map to TRBD1. This CDR3 comprises 13 residues. Germline V gene data show CDR1 as LNHDA and CDR2 as SQIVND (reference sequence). The CDR3 bases are TGTGCCAGTAGTATAGCCGGACAGGTAAAGTTGCGCTTC. Residues: CASSIAGQVKLRF.

This clone was recorded only once. V gene TRBV5-1 combines with J gene TRBJ2-2; D not certain. The germline CDR1 and CDR2 sequences are SGHRS and YFSETQ. The CDR3 contains 16 residues. V lost 0 bases and J lost 1, with 10 bases in between. CDR3 DNA: TGCGCCAGCAGCTTGGTGACGATCGAGAACACCGGGGAGCTGTTTTTT. Protein product: CASSLVTIENTGELFF.

This chain joins TRBV6-6 and TRBJ2-2; 7 positions match TRBD1. The CDR3 consists of 15 residues. Germline V CDR1 and CDR2: MNHNY, SVGAGI (reference sequence). The junction had 11 bases not matched to a gene; V was cut back by 7 bases and J by 6 bases. CDR3 sequence: CASTQARGTAGELFF. The CDR3 DNA follows: TGTGCCAGCACCCAAGCAAGGGGGACAGCCGGGGAGCTGTTTTTT.

The chain carries TRBV14 and TRBJ2-2; D uncertain. This CDR3 contains 14 residues. Trimming removed 2 bases at V and 4 bases at J, with 8 bases between. Germline lookup yields CDR1 SGHDN and CDR2 FVKESK. CDR3 region: CASSQKRTTGELFF. Written as DNA, the CDR3 is TGTGCCAGCAGCCAAAAAAGAACCACCGGGGAGCTGTTTTTT. The full variable domain, rest sourced from reference TRBV14 and TRBJ2-2, is EAGVTQFPSHSVIEKGQTVTLRCDPISGHDNLYWYRRVMGKEIKFLLHFVKESKQDESGMPNNRFLAERTGGTYSTLKVQPAELEDSGVYFCASSQKRTTGELFFGEGSRLTVL.

The chain is built from TRBV11-2 and TRBJ2-5; 10 bases map to TRBD2. The CDR3 runs 15 residues. CDR1 is SGHAT and CDR2 is FQNNGV in the germline V gene. With V trimmed by 3 bases and J by 5 bases, 6 bases remained unmatched. The CDR3 loop reads CASSFVAGGGETQYF. For the CDR3, the DNA is TGTGCCAGCAGCTTCGTAGCGGGAGGAGGGGAGACCCAGTACTTC.

This chain connects TRBV6-6 to TRBJ2-5, with 8 bases identical to TRBD1. The germline V gene encodes CDR1 MNHNY and CDR2 SVGAGI (reference sequence). The V gene end was trimmed by 0 bases and the J gene end by 4 bases; junction bases not matched to a gene: 7. This CDR3 comprises 16 residues. The CDR3 is CASSYSKQGGAETQYF. The CDR3 nucleotides are TGTGCCAGCAGTTACTCGAAACAGGGGGGAGCAGAGACCCAGTACTTC.

The chain uses TRBV28 and TRBJ1-2; TRBD1 matches at 7 bases. Germline assignment: CDR1 MDHEN and CDR2 SYDVKM. V lost 7 bases and J lost 4; bases outside the gene matches: 15. This CDR3 spans 16 amino acids. CDR3 in DNA: TGTGCCAGCATTACCCTGCGGCAGGGGGAAGTCTATGGCTACACCTTC. Amino acids: CASITLRQGEVYGYTF.

The V and J genes are TRBV19 and TRBJ2-1, with 8 bases fitting TRBD2. Germline V gene sequence: CDR1 LNHDA, CDR2 SQIVND (reference sequence). Losses at the gene ends were 2 bases for V and 7 bases for J; bases not matched to a gene: 7. This CDR3 is built from 15 residues. The CDR3 DNA reads as TGTGCCAGTAGTATATTAAGCGGGAGTGGTAATGAGCAGTTCTTC. Translated: CASSILSGSGNEQFF.

The chain recombines TRBV6-6 with TRBJ1-2; 7 bases line up with TRBD1. The junction had 7 bases not matched to a gene; V was cut back by 7 bases and J by 2 bases. The CDR3 runs to 14 residues. CDR1 MNHNY and CDR2 SVGAGI come from the germline V gene (reference sequence). CDR3 bases: TGTGCCAGCACCTGGACAGGAGGGAACTATGGCTACACCTTC. It yields the protein CASTWTGGNYGYTF.

This chain connects TRBV29-1 to TRBJ2-1, with a possible D match to TRBD2 (6 bases). V was pared by 5 bases and J by 3 bases, with 14 bases between. This CDR3 is built from 14 residues. Germline CDR1 reads SQVTM; CDR2 reads ANQGSEA. The CDR3 DNA reads TGCAGCGTTCACCCCGGGACTGGCTACAATGAGCAGTTCTTC. This codes for CSVHPGTGYNEQFF.

The chain couples TRBV7-8 to TRBJ2-3, with 11 bases aligning to TRBD1. CDR1 is SGHVS, CDR2 FQNEAQ, per germline. V lost 4 bases and J lost 4; bases outside the gene matches: 4. The CDR3 loop spans 15 amino acids. Here the CDR3 reads CASSYGTGGPDTQYF. CDR3 DNA: TGTGCCAGCAGCTACGGGACAGGGGGACCAGATACGCAGTATTTT.

V usage is TRBV2 and J usage is TRBJ1-5; D ambiguous. CDR1 and CDR2 from the germline V gene are SNHLY and FYNNEI. This CDR3 has 15 residues. Trimming stripped 6 bases from V and 4 bases from J, with 16 bases between. In nucleotides, the CDR3 is TGTGCCAGCAGCCCTAACGTCGCCACAAATCAGCCCCAGCATTTT. Protein product: CASSPNVATNQPQHF. Supplemented by reference TRBV2 and TRBJ1-5, the full variable domain reads EPEVTQTPSHQVTQMGQEVILRCVPISNHLYFYWYRQILGQKVEFLVSFYNNEISEKSEIFDDQFSVERPDGSNFTLKIRSTKLEDSAMYFCASSPNVATNQPQHFGDGTRLSIL.

This clone was found a few times. Other DNA sequences in this sample translate to the same CDR3. This sequence joins TRBV5-1 and TRBJ2-3, with D hard to call. CDR1 is SGHRS and CDR2 is YFSETQ in the germline V gene. The CDR3 covers 11 residues. Between the trimmed V and J ends, which lost 7 bases and 0 bases, there was a span of 3 bases. CDR3 in amino acids: CASGSTDTQYF. CDR3 DNA sequence: TGCGCCAGCGGGAGCACAGATACGCAGTATTTT.